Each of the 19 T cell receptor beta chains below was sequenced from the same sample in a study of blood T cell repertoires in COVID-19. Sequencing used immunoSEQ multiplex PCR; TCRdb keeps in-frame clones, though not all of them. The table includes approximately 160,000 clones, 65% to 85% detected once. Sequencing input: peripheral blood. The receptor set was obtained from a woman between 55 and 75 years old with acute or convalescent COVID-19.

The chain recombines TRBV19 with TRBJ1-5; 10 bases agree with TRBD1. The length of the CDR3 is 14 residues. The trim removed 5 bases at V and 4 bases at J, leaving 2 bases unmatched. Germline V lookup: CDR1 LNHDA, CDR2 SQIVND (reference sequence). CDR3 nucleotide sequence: TGTGCCAGTAGTGGACAGGGGGATAATCAGCCCCAGCATTTT. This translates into CASSGQGDNQPQHF. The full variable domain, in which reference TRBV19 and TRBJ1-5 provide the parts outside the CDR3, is DGGITQSPKYLFRKEGQNVTLSCEQNLNHDAMYWYRQDPGQGLRLIYYSQIVNDFQKGDIAEGYSVSREKKESFPLTVTSAQKNPTAFYLCASSGQGDNQPQHFGDGTRLSIL.

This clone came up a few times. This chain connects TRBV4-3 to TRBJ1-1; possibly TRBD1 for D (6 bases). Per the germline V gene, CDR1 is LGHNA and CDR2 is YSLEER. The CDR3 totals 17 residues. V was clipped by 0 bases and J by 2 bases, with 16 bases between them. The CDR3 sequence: CASSQEAGEGHNTEAFF. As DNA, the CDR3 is TGCGCCAGCAGCCAAGAGGCAGGGGAGGGCCACAACACTGAAGCTTTCTTT.

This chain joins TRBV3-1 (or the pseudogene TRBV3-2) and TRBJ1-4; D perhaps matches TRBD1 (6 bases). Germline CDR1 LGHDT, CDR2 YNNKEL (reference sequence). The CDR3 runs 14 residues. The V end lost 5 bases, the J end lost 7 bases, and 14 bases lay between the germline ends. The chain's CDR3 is CASSARGAVEKLFF. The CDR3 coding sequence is TGTGCCAGCAGCGCTCGGGGGGCTGTTGAAAAACTGTTTTTT.

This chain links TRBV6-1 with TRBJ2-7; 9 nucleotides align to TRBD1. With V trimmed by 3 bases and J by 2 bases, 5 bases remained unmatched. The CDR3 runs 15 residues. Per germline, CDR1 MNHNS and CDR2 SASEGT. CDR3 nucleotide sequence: TGTGCCAGCAGTGACCGGTGGACAGGGGCCTACGAGCAGTACTTC. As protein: CASSDRWTGAYEQYF.

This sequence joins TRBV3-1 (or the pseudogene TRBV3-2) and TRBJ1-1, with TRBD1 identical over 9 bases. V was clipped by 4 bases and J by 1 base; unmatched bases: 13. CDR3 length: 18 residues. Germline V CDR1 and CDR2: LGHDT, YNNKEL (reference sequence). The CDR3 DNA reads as TGTGCCAGCAGCCTACGCGCCGGGACAGGGAGCCCGAACACTGAAGCTTTCTTT. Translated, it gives CASSLRAGTGSPNTEAFF.

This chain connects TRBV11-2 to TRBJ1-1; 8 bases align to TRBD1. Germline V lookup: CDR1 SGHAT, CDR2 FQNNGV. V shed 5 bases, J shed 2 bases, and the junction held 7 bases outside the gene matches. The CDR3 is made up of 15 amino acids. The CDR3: CASSPRQGINTEAFF. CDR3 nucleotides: TGTGCCAGCAGCCCTCGACAGGGGATAAACACTGAAGCTTTCTTT.

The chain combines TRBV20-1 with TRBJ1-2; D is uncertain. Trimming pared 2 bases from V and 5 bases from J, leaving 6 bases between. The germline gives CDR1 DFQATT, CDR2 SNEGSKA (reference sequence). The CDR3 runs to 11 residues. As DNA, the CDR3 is TGCAGTGCTAGATGGCTGTATGGCTACACCTTC. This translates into CSARWLYGYTF.

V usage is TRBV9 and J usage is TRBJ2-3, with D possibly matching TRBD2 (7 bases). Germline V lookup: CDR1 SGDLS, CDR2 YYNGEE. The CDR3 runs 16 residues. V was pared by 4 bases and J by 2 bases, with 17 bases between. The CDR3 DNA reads TGTGCCAGCAGCCTACTCGGGGGGCCCAACACAGATACGCAGTATTTT. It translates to CASSLLGGPNTDTQYF.

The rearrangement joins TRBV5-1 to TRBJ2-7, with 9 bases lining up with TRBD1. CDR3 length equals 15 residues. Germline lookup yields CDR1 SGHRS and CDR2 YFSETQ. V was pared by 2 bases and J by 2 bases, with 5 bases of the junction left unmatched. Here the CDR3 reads CASSFGTGSPYEQYF. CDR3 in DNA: TGCGCCAGCAGCTTTGGGACAGGGAGTCCCTACGAGCAGTACTTC. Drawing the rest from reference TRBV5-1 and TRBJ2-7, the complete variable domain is KAGVTQTPRYLIKTRGQQVTLSCSPISGHRSVSWYQQTPGQGLQFLFEYFSETQRNKGNFPGRFSGRQFSNSRSEMNVSTLELGDSALYLCASSFGTGSPYEQYFGPGTRLTVT.

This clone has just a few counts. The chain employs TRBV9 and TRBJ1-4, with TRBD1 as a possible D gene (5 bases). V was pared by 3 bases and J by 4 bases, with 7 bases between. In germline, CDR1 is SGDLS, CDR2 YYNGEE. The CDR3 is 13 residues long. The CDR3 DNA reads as TGTGCCAGCAGCGACAGGATTAATGAAAAACTGTTTTTT. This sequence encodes CASSDRINEKLFF.

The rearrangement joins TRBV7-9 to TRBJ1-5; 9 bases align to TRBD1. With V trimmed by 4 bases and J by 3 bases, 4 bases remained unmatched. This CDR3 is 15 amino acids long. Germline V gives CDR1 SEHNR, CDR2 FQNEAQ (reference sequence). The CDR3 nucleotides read TGTGCCAGCAGCTCGGGACAGGGCAACAATCAGCCCCAGCATTTT. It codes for CASSSGQGNNQPQHF. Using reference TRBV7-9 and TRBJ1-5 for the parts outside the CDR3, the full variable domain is DTGVSQNPRHKITKRGQNVTFRCDPISEHNRLYWYRQTLGQGPEFLTYFQNEAQLEKSRLLSDRFSAERPKGSFSTLEIQRTEQGDSAMYLCASSSGQGNNQPQHFGDGTRLSIL.

CDR3 in amino acids: CASSRRSGEQFF. Written as DNA, the CDR3 is TGTGCCAGCAGCCGACGTAGCGGGGAGCAGTTCTTC. The chain uses TRBV7-3 and TRBJ2-1, with 7 bases that match TRBD2. The CDR3 has 12 residues. V was pared by 5 bases and J by 10 bases, with 5 bases of the junction left unmatched. The germline V gene has CDR1 SGHTA and CDR2 FQGTGA.

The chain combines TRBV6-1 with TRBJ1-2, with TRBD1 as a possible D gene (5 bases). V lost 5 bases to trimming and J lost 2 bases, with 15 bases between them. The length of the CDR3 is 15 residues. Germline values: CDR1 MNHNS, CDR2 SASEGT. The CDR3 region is CASSFFRDFNYGYTF. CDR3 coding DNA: TGTGCCAGCAGTTTTTTCAGGGACTTCAACTATGGCTACACCTTC.

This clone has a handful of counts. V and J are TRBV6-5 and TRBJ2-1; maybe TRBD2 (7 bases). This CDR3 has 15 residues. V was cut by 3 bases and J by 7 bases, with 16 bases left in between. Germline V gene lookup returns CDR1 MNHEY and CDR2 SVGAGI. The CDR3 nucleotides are TGTGCCAGCAGTTATCGAGGGGGGGAGGGAAATGAGCAGTTCTTC. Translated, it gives CASSYRGGEGNEQFF.

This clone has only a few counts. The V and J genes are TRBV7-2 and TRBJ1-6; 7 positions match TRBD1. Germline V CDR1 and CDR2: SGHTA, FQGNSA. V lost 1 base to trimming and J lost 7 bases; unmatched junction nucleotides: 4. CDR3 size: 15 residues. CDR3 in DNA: TGTGCCAGCAGCTTAGGACAGGGCCCCAATTCACCCCTCCACTTT. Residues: CASSLGQGPNSPLHF.

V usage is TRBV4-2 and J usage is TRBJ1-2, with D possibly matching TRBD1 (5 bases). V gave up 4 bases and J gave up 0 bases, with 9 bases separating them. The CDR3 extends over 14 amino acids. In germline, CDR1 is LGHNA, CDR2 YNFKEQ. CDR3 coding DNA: TGTGCCAGCAGCCTCGCAGGGACTAACTATGGCTACACCTTC. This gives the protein CASSLAGTNYGYTF.

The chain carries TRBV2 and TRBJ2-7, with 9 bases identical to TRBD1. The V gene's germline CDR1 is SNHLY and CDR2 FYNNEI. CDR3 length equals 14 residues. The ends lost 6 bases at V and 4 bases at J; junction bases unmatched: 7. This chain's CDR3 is CASRVGQGPYEQYF. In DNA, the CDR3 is TGTGCCAGCAGGGTGGGACAGGGTCCGTACGAGCAGTACTTC.

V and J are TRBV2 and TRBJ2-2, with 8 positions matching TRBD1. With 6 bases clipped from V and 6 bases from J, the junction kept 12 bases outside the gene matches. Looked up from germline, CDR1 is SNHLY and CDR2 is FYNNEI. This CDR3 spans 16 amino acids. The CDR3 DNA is TGTGCCAGCAGGGGGCAGGGGGCTTCTTTAGCCGGGGAGCTGTTTTTT. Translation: CASRGQGASLAGELFF.

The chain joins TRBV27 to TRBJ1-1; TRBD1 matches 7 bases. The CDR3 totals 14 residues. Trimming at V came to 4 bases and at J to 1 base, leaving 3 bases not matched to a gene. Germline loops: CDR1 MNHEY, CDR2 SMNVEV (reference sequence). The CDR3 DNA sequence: TGTGCCAGCAGTTCGGGACAGTCGAACACTGAAGCTTTCTTT. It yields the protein CASSSGQSNTEAFF.